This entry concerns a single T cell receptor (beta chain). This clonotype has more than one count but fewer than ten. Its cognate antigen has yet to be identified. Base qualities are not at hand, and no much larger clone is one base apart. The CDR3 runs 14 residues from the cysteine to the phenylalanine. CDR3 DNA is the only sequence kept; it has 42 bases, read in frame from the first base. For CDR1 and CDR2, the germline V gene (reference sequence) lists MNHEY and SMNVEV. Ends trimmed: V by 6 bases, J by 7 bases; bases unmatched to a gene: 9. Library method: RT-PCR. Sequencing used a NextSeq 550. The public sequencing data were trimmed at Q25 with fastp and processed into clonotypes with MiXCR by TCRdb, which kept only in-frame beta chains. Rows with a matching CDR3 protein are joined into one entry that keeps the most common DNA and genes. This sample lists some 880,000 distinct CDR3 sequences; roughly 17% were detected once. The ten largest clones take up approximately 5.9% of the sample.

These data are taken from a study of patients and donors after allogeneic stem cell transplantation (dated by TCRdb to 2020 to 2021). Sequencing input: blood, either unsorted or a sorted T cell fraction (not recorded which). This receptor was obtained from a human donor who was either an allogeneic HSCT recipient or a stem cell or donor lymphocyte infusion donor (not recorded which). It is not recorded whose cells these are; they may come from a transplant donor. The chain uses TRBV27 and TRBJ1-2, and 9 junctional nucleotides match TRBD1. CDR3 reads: CASSPDTGGRGYTF. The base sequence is TGTGCCAGCAGCCCCGACACAGGGGGCCGTGGCTACACCTTC.